Detailed here is one T cell receptor beta chain. Its specificity is not known. These data originate in a study of cytomegalovirus exposure and HLA in healthy donors. Study overall: Out of about 180 million T cells, an earlier analysis found roughly 110 million unique TCR beta sequences in total. Study results and caveats: Accurate HLA-A and HLA-B prediction from TCR beta sequences was reported for most subjects. Reportedly, a later analysis found an Asian-associated ancestry cluster had fewer N-insertions than the roughly 630-donor mean. In vitro experiments confirmed that a few CMV-associated chains were specific for CMV antigens.

Germline-derived CDR1 and CDR2 are SGHNT and YENEEA. The CDR3 contains 15 residues. Trimming stripped 0 bases from V and 6 bases from J, with 14 bases between. Use of 60 Vbeta and 13 Jbeta primers characterized the PCR. Libraries were prepared by immunoSEQ multiplex PCR; TCRdb keeps only in-frame clonotypes and omits some of them. The sample includes about 67,000 clones, 68% seen only once; the top ten take roughly 2.1%. The sequence came from a woman under 40 in good health and CMV-seronegative. The sequenced sample consisted of PBMCs. V usage is TRBV11-3 and J usage is TRBJ1-1; TRBD1 is a possible D gene (6 bases). This CDR3 is CASSLEGLSGAEAFF. The CDR3 DNA sequence: TGTGCCAGCAGCTTAGAAGGTCTGTCAGGGGCTGAAGCTTTCTTT.